The 25 T cell receptor beta chains reported below all come from one sample, sequenced in a study of blood T cell repertoires in COVID-19. Sequencing was performed with immunoSEQ multiplex PCR; in TCRdb, only in-frame clones are kept and a portion is missing. The profile shows about 120,000 clones, around 90% of them singletons. The sequencing input was peripheral blood. Every receptor here comes from a woman aged 55-69 years with COVID-19, enrolled during active disease.

The chain employs TRBV6-6 and TRBJ1-1; D possibly corresponds to TRBD1 (6 bases). CDR3 length: 15 residues. CDR1 is MNHNY, CDR2 SVGAGI, per germline (reference sequence). The V and J ends lost 6 bases and 1 base respectively, with 15 bases between them. The CDR3 loop reads CASRKPGHTNTEAFF. DNA of the CDR3: TGTGCCAGCAGGAAACCGGGACACACGAACACTGAAGCTTTCTTT.

The chain joins TRBV6-4 to TRBJ2-3, with 11 nucleotides matching TRBD1. Germline V gene data show CDR1 as MRHNA and CDR2 as SNTAGT. The CDR3 covers 14 residues. The V and J ends lost 3 bases and 4 bases, in that order; junction bases with no gene match: 0. CDR3 loop: CASSEGQGADTQYF. For the CDR3, the DNA is TGTGCCAGCAGTGAGGGACAGGGGGCAGATACGCAGTATTTT.

This chain joins TRBV11-3 and TRBJ2-1; 8 positions match TRBD2. Losses at the gene ends were 0 bases for V and 4 bases for J; bases not matched to a gene: 5. The V gene's germline CDR1 is SGHNT and CDR2 YENEEA. The CDR3 runs to 16 residues. In DNA, the CDR3 is TGTGCCAGCAGCTTAGAATTCGGGGGGGATTACAATGAGCAGTTCTTC. Translation: CASSLEFGGDYNEQFF.

This rearrangement joins TRBV4-2 to TRBJ2-1; TRBD2 matches 12 bases. CDR3 length: 17 amino acids. V shed 3 bases, J shed 0 bases, and the junction held 3 bases outside the gene matches. Germline lookup yields CDR1 LGHNA and CDR2 YNFKEQ. In nucleotides, the CDR3 is TGTGCCAGCAGCCAGAGACTAGCGGGGGTCTCCTACAATGAGCAGTTCTTC. It encodes CASSQRLAGVSYNEQFF.

The V call is TRBV6-2 or TRBV6-3, the J call TRBJ1-1; unclear D gene. V was cut by 5 bases and J by 1 base, with 8 bases left in between. The germline V gene has CDR1 MNHEY and CDR2 SVGEGT. The CDR3 is made up of 13 amino acids. CDR3 sequence (DNA): TGTGCCAGCAGTACAGACCGGAACACTGAAGCTTTCTTT. It codes for CASSTDRNTEAFF.

The chain carries TRBV7-8 and TRBJ2-1; 9 bases are a match to TRBD1. Germline V gives CDR1 SGHVS, CDR2 FQNEAQ. The CDR3 is 16 amino acids. J gave up 2 bases and V 5 bases, and 7 bases lay outside the gene matches. CDR3 loop: CASSRRDRDPYNEQFF. The DNA for the CDR3 is TGTGCCAGCAGCCGTCGGGACAGGGACCCCTACAATGAGCAGTTCTTC.

In its sample, this clone was seen a few times. This chain uses TRBV9 with TRBJ1-1; D possibly corresponds to TRBD1 (5 bases). This CDR3 is 17 amino acids long. From germline, CDR1 is SGDLS and CDR2 YYNGEE. Between the trimmed V and J ends, which lost 3 bases and 1 base, there was a span of 19 bases. The CDR3 nucleotides read TGTGCCAGCAGCGAACGCTCGAGTCTCGACAGGAACACTGAAGCTTTCTTT. Protein product: CASSERSSLDRNTEAFF.

The V call is TRBV27, the J call TRBJ2-4; 10 bases fit TRBD1. The CDR3 is 18 amino acids. Unmatched junction bases numbered 12, after V lost 5 bases and J lost 2 bases. The germline V gene has CDR1 MNHEY and CDR2 SMNVEV (reference sequence). The CDR3 is CASSPLTGGEYPKNIQYF. CDR3 in DNA: TGTGCCAGCAGTCCCCTGACAGGGGGCGAATATCCCAAAAACATTCAGTACTTC.

This chain joins TRBV12-3 or TRBV12-4 and TRBJ1-2, with D perhaps matching TRBD1 (5 bases). V lost 6 bases and J lost 8, with 10 bases in between. The CDR3 sequence is 11 residues long. CDR3 bases: TGTGCCAGCAGGTCGGCAGGGGGCTACACCTTC. Protein product: CASRSAGGYTF.

This chain links TRBV19 with TRBJ2-5; 11 bases are a match to TRBD2. Germline CDR1 reads LNHDA; CDR2 reads SQIVND (reference sequence). This CDR3 has 16 residues. V was clipped by 4 bases and J by 2 bases; unmatched bases: 6. The CDR3 region has the DNA TGTGCCAGTAGTAGGACCGGGACTAGCGGACAAGAGACCCAGTACTTC. This sequence encodes CASSRTGTSGQETQYF.

The J gene is TRBJ2-3, the V gene TRBV5-5; the D gene is possibly TRBD1 (5 bases). Germline V gene data show CDR1 as SGHKS and CDR2 as YYEKEE (reference sequence). The CDR3 has 15 residues. V gave up 3 bases and J gave up 0 bases, with 11 bases separating them. The CDR3, as DNA: TGTGCCAGCAGCTATACAGGAACTAGCACAGATACGCAGTATTTT. Translated, it gives CASSYTGTSTDTQYF.

This chain uses TRBV7-3 with TRBJ1-1, with 11 bases identical to TRBD1. The CDR3 spans 15 residues. Trimming took 3 bases from V and 5 from J; bases not matched to a gene: 5. Per the germline V gene, CDR1 is SGHTA and CDR2 is FQGTGA. CDR3 sequence: CASSLSGTGGTEAFF. The CDR3, as DNA: TGTGCCAGCAGCTTGTCCGGGACAGGGGGAACTGAAGCTTTCTTT.

This chain joins TRBV5-1 and TRBJ1-1; TRBD1 is a possible D gene (5 bases). Trimming removed 4 bases at V and 3 bases at J, with 16 bases between. Per the germline V gene, CDR1 is SGHRS and CDR2 is YFSETQ. The CDR3 loop spans 15 amino acids. DNA of the CDR3: TGCGCCAGCAGCGTGGACACCTTTGGAGACACTGAAGCTTTCTTT. It codes for CASSVDTFGDTEAFF.

The chain employs TRBV6-5 and TRBJ2-5; a possible D gene is TRBD2 (6 bases). V lost 4 bases to trimming and J lost 1 base, with 10 bases between them. The CDR3 length is 14 residues. CDR1 is MNHEY, CDR2 SVGAGI, per germline. The CDR3 DNA is TGTGCCAGCAGTTTGGGACTCCGCCAAGAGACCCAGTACTTC. This translates into CASSLGLRQETQYF.

This clone was seen just once. The CDR3 sequence: CASSLGGTGGGGYGYTF. The CDR3 DNA is TGCGCCAGCAGCTTGGGAGGAACAGGGGGCGGAGGCTATGGCTACACCTTC. The chain combines TRBV5-1 with TRBJ1-2, with 9 bases that match TRBD1. Germline trimming cut 0 bases from V and 4 bases from J; bases unmatched to any gene: 10. This CDR3 region has 17 residues. The germline CDR1 and CDR2 sequences are SGHRS and YFSETQ.

The chain recombines TRBV7-6 with TRBJ1-1, with 8 positions matching TRBD1. CDR1 is SGHVS, CDR2 FNYEAQ, per germline. Trimming cost V 3 bases and J 5 bases; bases outside gene matches: 8. CDR3 length equals 15 residues. The CDR3: CASSFSGQGGTEAFF. CDR3 nucleotide sequence: TGTGCCAGCAGCTTTTCCGGACAGGGAGGGACTGAAGCTTTCTTT.

The chain is built from TRBV25-1 and TRBJ2-7; TRBD2 aligns across 9 bases. The V segment lost 8 bases and the J segment 0 bases; nucleotides outside the gene matches: 11. The CDR3 is 16 residues long. Germline CDR1 reads MGHDK; CDR2 reads SYGVNS. CDR3 amino acids: CASRGALAGSSYEQYF. The CDR3, as DNA: TGTGCCAGCCGGGGGGCGCTAGCGGGGAGCTCCTACGAGCAGTACTTC.

The chain joins TRBV28 to TRBJ1-5; 8 positions match TRBD1. The germline CDR1 and CDR2 sequences are MDHEN and SYDVKM. Trimming removed 7 bases from V and 2 bases from J; junction bases left unmatched: 1. The CDR3 has 13 residues. CDR3 coding DNA: TGTGCCAGCACGACAGGGGGCAATCAGCCCCAGCATTTT. Protein product: CASTTGGNQPQHF.

This chain connects TRBV11-2 to TRBJ1-3; D is possibly TRBD1 (6 bases). The CDR3 is 13 residues long. V shed 2 bases and J shed 8 bases, with 10 bases lying between them. Germline assignment: CDR1 SGHAT and CDR2 FQNNGV. CDR3 sequence reads: CASSLIEGDTIYF. The CDR3 bases are TGTGCCAGCAGCTTAATCGAGGGGGACACCATATATTTT.

This rearrangement joins TRBV4-1 to TRBJ2-2; 15 bases match TRBD2. Trimming cost V 3 bases and J 5 bases; bases outside gene matches: 13. Germline V CDR1 and CDR2: MGHRA, YSYEKL. The CDR3 contains 20 residues. The DNA of the CDR3 is TGCGCCAGCAGCCAGACTGGACTAGCGGGGGGGCTGGTAGAAACCGGGGAGCTGTTTTTT. Residues: CASSQTGLAGGLVETGELFF.

The chain has TRBV4-1 and TRBJ1-5, with D possibly matching TRBD1 (5 bases). This CDR3 is built from 16 residues. The V gene's germline CDR1 is MGHRA and CDR2 YSYEKL. Trimming left V 2 bases short and J 7 bases short, with 18 bases between. The CDR3 DNA reads as TGCGCCAGCAGCCAATCTTCCGGGACCGGGGGACAGCCCCAGCATTTT. This translates into CASSQSSGTGGQPQHF.

This rearrangement joins TRBV5-6 to TRBJ2-5; TRBD1 agrees at 11 bases. The germline V gene has CDR1 SGHDT and CDR2 YYEEEE. V trimming: 0 bases; J trimming: 5 bases; junction bases outside the gene matches: 3. The CDR3 covers 15 residues. CDR3 coding DNA: TGTGCCAGCAGCTTGGCCGGGACAGGGGGGGAGACCCAGTACTTC. It specifies CASSLAGTGGETQYF.

This chain connects TRBV6-5 to TRBJ2-3, with D maybe TRBD1 (6 bases). Germline V lookup: CDR1 MNHEY, CDR2 SVGAGI. V was cut by 5 bases and J by 4 bases, with 10 bases left in between. The CDR3 totals 13 residues. CDR3 in DNA: TGTGCCAGCAGTACCGACAGGCCAGATACGCAGTATTTT. It is translated as CASSTDRPDTQYF.

V and J are TRBV7-9 and TRBJ1-4; D call uncertain. The CDR3 consists of 12 residues. In germline, CDR1 is SEHNR, CDR2 FQNEAQ (reference sequence). Between the trimmed V and J ends, which lost 5 bases and 8 bases, there was a span of 9 bases. The CDR3 region is CASSRTGEKLFF. CDR3 sequence (DNA): TGTGCCAGCAGCCGAACGGGGGAAAAACTGTTTTTT.

The CDR3: CASSLDFRGNQPQHF. CDR3 sequence (DNA): TGTGCCAGCAGCTTAGATTTTCGGGGGAATCAGCCCCAGCATTTT. The V and J genes are TRBV11-2 and TRBJ1-5; possibly TRBD1 for D (5 bases). The V and J ends lost 0 bases and 4 bases respectively, with 10 bases between them. Germline V CDR1 and CDR2: SGHAT, FQNNGV. The CDR3 is 15 amino acids. The complete variable domain, with remaining parts taken from reference TRBV11-2 and TRBJ1-5, reads EAGVAQSPRYKIIEKRQSVAFWCNPISGHATLYWYQQILGQGPKLLIQFQNNGVVDDSQLPKDRFSAERLKGVDSTLKIQPAKLEDSAVYLCASSLDFRGNQPQHFGDGTRLSIL.